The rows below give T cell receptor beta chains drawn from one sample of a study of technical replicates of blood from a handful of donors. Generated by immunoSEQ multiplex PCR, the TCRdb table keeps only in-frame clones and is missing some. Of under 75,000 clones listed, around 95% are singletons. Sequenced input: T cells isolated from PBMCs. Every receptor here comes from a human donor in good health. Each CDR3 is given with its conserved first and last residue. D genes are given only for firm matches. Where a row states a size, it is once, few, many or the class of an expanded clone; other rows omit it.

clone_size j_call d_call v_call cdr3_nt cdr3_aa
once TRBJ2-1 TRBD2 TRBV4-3 TGCGCCAGCAGCCAACCGGGACTAGCGGGAAATGAGCAGTTCTTC CASSQPGLAGNEQFF
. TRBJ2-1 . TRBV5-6 TGTGCCAGCAGCTTGGGCGGGGACTCCTACAATGAGCAGTTCTTC CASSLGGDSYNEQFF
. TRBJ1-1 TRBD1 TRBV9 TGTGCCAGCAGCGTGACAGGGGATATGAACACTGAAGCTTTCTTT CASSVTGDMNTEAFF
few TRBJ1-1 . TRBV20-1 TGCAGTGCTCGGAACACTGAAGCTTTCTTT CSARNTEAFF
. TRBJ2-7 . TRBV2 TGTGCCAGCAGGGAGGGGCTCCAGTGGAATTACGAGCAGTACTTC CASREGLQWNYEQYF
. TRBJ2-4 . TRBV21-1 TGTGCCAGCAGCAAAGTGGGGACTAGCGGTAACCTAGCCAAAAACATTCAGTACTTC CASSKVGTSGNLAKNIQYF
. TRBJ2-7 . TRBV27 TGTGCCAGCAGTTTATCCGGGAGCAACGAGCAGTACTTC CASSLSGSNEQYF
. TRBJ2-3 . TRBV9 TGTGCCAGCAGCGTAGTCACAGAGAGAGATACGCAGTATTTT CASSVVTERDTQYF
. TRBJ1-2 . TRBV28 TGTGCCAGCTCTCCGGACTTCTATGGCTACACCTTC CASSPDFYGYTF
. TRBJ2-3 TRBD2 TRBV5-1 TGCGCCAGCAGCCAAGGACTAGCGTTGGCAGATACGCAGTATTTT CASSQGLALADTQYF
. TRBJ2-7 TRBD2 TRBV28 TGTGCCAGCAGACTGGGACTAGCGGGGACCTACGAGCAGTACTTC CASRLGLAGTYEQYF
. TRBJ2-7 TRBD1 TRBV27 TGTGCCAGCAGCTTTGCCGGGACAGGGGGGTACGAGCAGTACTTC CASSFAGTGGYEQYF
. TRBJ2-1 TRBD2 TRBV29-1 TGCAGCGTTAGACTAGCGGGGAATGAGCAGTTCTTC CSVRLAGNEQFF
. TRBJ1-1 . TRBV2 TGTGCCAGCAGTGATGAGGGGAACACTGAAGCTTTCTTT CASSDEGNTEAFF
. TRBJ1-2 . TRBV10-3 TGTGCCGCTGCGGCAGGGAATCTTGGGAACTATGGCTACACCTTC CAAAAGNLGNYGYTF
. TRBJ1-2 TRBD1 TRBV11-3 TGTGCCAGCAGCTTTGGACAGGGTTTGGGCTACACCTTC CASSFGQGLGYTF
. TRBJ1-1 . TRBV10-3 TGTGCCATCAGTGTTGGGGGGACTGAAGCTTTCTTT CAISVGGTEAFF
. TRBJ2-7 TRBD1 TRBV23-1 TGCGCCAGCACCAGACAGGGGGTCTACGAGCAGTACTTC CASTRQGVYEQYF
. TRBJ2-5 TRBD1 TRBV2 TGTGCCAGCCTCCGACAGGGGCCTAGTGGGACCCAGTACTTC CASLRQGPSGTQYF
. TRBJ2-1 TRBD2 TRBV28 TGTGCCAGCAGCAACCAGGGAGGGTTCAACAATGAGCAGTTCTTC CASSNQGGFNNEQFF
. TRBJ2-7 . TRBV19 TGTGCCAGTAGTAACCAGGGCGCCTACGAGCAGTACTTC CASSNQGAYEQYF
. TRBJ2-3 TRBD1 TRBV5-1 TGCGCCAGCAGCTTACGGGGGAGGACAGGGACCACAGATACGCAGTATTTT CASSLRGRTGTTDTQYF
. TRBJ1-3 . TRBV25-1 TGTGCCAGCAGTACCGGGACTCGTGGAAACACCATATATTTT CASSTGTRGNTIYF
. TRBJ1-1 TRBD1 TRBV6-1 TGTGCCAGCAGCCACAGGGGGCTCACTGAAGCTTTCTTT CASSHRGLTEAFF
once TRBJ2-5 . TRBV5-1 TGCGCCAGCAGCTTGGGGACACCCCAGGAGACCCAGTACTTC CASSLGTPQETQYF
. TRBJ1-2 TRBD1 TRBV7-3 TGTGCCAGCAGCCGACAGGGGCCCTATGGCTACACCTTC CASSRQGPYGYTF
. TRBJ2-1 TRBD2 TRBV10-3 TGTGCCATCAGGCAACTAGCGGGAGGGTTCAATGAGCAGTTCTTC CAIRQLAGGFNEQFF
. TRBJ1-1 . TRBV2 TGTGCCAGCAGTGAAGCATTGTTCCGACAGAGGAACACTGAAGCTTTCTTT CASSEALFRQRNTEAFF
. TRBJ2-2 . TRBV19 TGTGCCAGTAACCAGGGGACCGGGGAGCTGTTTTTT CASNQGTGELFF
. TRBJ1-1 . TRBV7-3 TGTGCCAGCAGCCGATACGGCGCAGGGAACACTGAAGCTTTCTTT CASSRYGAGNTEAFF
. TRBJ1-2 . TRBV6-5 TGTGCCAGCAGTTACTCGGCAGGGTATAATGATGGCTACACCTTC CASSYSAGYNDGYTF
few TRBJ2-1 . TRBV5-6 TGTGCCAGCAGCTTGACGGAGAGCCCCTACAATGAGCAGTTCTTC CASSLTESPYNEQFF
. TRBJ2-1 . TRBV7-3 TGTGCCAGCAGCGATGGGGCGCAGTTCGGCCCGAGCTCCTACAATGAGCAGTTCTTC CASSDGAQFGPSSYNEQFF
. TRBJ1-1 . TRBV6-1 TGTGCCAGCAGTGTCTGGACCGGACAGTTGAACACTGAAGCTTTCTTT CASSVWTGQLNTEAFF
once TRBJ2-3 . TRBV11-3 TGTGCCAGCAGCAGGACACCCTCGAAGGAGTATTTT CASSRTPSKEYF
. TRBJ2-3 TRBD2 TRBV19 TGTGCCAGTAGGGGACTAGGCACAGATACGCAGTATTTT CASRGLGTDTQYF
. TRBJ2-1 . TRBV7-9 TGTGCCAGCAGCTTAGGATTAGTCCCCTACAATGAGCAGTTCTTC CASSLGLVPYNEQFF
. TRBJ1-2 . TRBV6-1 TGTGCCAGCAGTGTTCACCCCCTAAGCTATGGCTACACCTTC CASSVHPLSYGYTF
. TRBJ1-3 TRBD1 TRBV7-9 TGTGCCAGCAGCCAGAGACAGGGAACGGGAAACACCATATATTTT CASSQRQGTGNTIYF
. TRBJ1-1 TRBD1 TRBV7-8 TGTGCCAGCAGCGAAGGACAGGGGACCACTGAAGCTTTCTTT CASSEGQGTTEAFF
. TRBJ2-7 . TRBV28 TGTGCCAGCAATTGGGGGGTAGGGTACGAGCAGTACTTC CASNWGVGYEQYF
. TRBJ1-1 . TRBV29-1 TGCAGCCTAGCTACGGAGGGGACTGAAGCTTTCTTT CSLATEGTEAFF
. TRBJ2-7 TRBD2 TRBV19 TGTGCCAGTAGTATCGGCGGGGGAACCTACGAGCAGTACTTC CASSIGGGTYEQYF
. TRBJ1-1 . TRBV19 TGTGCCAGTACTCCGACAGAGAACACTGAAGCTTTCTTT CASTPTENTEAFF
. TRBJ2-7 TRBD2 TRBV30 TGTGCCTGGAGTGTCAGCGGGAGGGCCATCTACGAGCAGTACTTC CAWSVSGRAIYEQYF
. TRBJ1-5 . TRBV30 TGTGCCTGGAGTGGAACCAGGGGTGGCAATCAGCCCCAGCATTTT CAWSGTRGGNQPQHF
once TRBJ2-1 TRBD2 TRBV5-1 TGCGCCAGCAGCTTGAGTGGACTAGCGGTATCCTACAATGAGCAGTTCTTC CASSLSGLAVSYNEQFF
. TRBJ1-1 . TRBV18 TGTGCCAGCTCACTAGGTGGGGCGCAGATTGCCGCTGAAGCTTTCTTT CASSLGGAQIAAEAFF
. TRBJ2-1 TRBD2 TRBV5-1 TGCGCCAGCAGCTCACTCGGGACTAGGGACTACAATGAGCAGTTCTTC CASSSLGTRDYNEQFF
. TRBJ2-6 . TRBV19 TGTGCCAGTAGTCCGGGGTTTATTTACCTCTCTGGGGCCAACGTCCTGACTTTC CASSPGFIYLSGANVLTF
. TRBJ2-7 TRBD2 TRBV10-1 TGCGCCAGCAGTGTGCGAGCGGGGTATGGAGAGCAGTACTTC CASSVRAGYGEQYF
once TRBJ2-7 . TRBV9 TGTGCCAGCAGCGTAGACTATGGCTACGAGCAGTACTTC CASSVDYGYEQYF
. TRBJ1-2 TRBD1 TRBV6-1 TGTGCCAGCAGTGAGACAGGGCCCTATGGCTACACCTTC CASSETGPYGYTF
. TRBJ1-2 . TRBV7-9 TGTGCCAGCAGTAGAAATGGCTACACCTTC CASSRNGYTF
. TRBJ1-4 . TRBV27 TGTGCCAGCAGTCTATTCCGGGATCGGGGTAATGAAAAACTGTTTTTT CASSLFRDRGNEKLFF
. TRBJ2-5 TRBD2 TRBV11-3 TGTGCCAGCAGTAAGACTAGCGACGTGACCCAGTACTTC CASSKTSDVTQYF
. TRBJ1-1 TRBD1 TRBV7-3 TGTGCCAGCAGCTTATCCTCAGGGGGGCGAACTGAAGCTTTCTTT CASSLSSGGRTEAFF